This T cell receptor beta chain comes out of a study of technical replicates of blood from a handful of donors (dated by TCRdb to the late 2010s). This clone was recorded once. Its antigen has not been determined. No clone much larger than this one lies a single base away; base qualities are absent. The CDR3 runs 16 amino acids, cysteine and phenylalanine included. The only DNA kept is the CDR3, 48 bases in frame from the first base. The germline V gene supplies CDR1 MGHRA and CDR2 YSYEKL. Deletion took 0 bases off V and 0 bases off J, with a span of 12 bases between the germline ends. Library method: the immunoSEQ multiplex PCR assay. In TCRdb, the immuneACCESS table is reduced to in-frame sequences with V and J assigned. These tables do not hold every clone; where another copy was compared, an unresolved V gene accounts for under half, and the others remain unexplained. The table for this sample lists 75,000 to 95,000 clones; around 94% of them were counted only once. The top ten constitute over 0.2% of the sample.

The rearranged segments are TRBV4-1 and TRBJ2-7, with TRBD2 perhaps the D gene, on 6 matching bases. Sequenced: T cells isolated from PBMCs. This TCR derives from a human donor in good health. The CDR3 reads as follows: CASSQDPRGSSYEQYF. At the DNA level, the sequence is TGCGCCAGCAGCCAAGATCCCCGGGGGAGCTCCTACGAGCAGTACTTC.